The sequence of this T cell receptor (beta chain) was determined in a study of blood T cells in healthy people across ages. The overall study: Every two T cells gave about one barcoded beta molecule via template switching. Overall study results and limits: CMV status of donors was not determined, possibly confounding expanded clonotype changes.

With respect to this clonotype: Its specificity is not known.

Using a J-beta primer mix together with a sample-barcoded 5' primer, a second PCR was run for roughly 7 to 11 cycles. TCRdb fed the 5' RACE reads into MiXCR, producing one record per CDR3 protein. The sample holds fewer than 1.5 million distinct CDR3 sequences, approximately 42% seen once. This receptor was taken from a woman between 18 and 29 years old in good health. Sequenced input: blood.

The CDR3 here is CASSPPQGQGSAFF. CDR3 sequence (DNA): TGTGCCAGCAGTCCTCCTCAAGGGCAGGGCTCAGCTTTCTTT. J is TRBJ1-1 and V is TRBV6-6; perhaps TRBD1 as D (5 bases). This CDR3 has 14 amino acids. The germline V gene has CDR1 MNHNY and CDR2 SVGAGI (reference sequence). V lost 5 bases and J lost 10, with 20 bases in between.